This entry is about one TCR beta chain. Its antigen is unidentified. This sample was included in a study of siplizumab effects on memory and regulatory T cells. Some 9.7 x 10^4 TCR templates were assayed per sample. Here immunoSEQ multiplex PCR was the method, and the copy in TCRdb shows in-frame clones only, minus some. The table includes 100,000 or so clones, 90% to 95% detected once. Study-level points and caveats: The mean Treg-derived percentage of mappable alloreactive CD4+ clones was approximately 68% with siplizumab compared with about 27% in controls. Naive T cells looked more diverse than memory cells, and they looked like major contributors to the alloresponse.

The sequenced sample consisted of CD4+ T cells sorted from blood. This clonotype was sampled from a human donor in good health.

The CDR3 coding sequence is TGTGCCAGCAGCTTGGATTTAGGGCAGACGTCCTACGAGCAGTACTTC. It specifies CASSLDLGQTSYEQYF. This sequence joins TRBV5-4 and TRBJ2-7; D not certain. V lost 0 bases to trimming and J lost 1 base, with 14 bases between them. In germline, CDR1 is SGHNT, CDR2 YYREEE (reference sequence). The CDR3 has 16 residues.